One and the same sample provided the 30 T cell receptor beta chains below, sequenced in a study of T cell changes during pregnancy in multiple sclerosis. Assay: immunoSEQ multiplex PCR; the TCRdb copy retains only in-frame clones and omits some. The sample has 30,000 to 40,000 clones; around 87% are singletons. The sample in question was CD4+ T cells from peripheral blood mononuclear cells, obtained in the second trimester of pregnancy. These receptors originate from a female donor with multiple sclerosis, enrolled in a pregnancy study.

The V call is TRBV19, the J call TRBJ2-7, with unresolved D. This CDR3 spans 14 amino acids. V lost 5 bases and J lost 6, with 17 bases in between. The V gene's germline CDR1 is LNHDA and CDR2 SQIVND (reference sequence). CDR3 protein: CASSPQAQVSEQYF. The CDR3 DNA sequence: TGTGCCAGTAGTCCCCAGGCCCAGGTCAGCGAGCAGTACTTC.

The CDR3 nucleotides read TGTGCCAGCAGTCTACAGGGTTACTATGGCTACACCTTC. Translated: CASSLQGYYGYTF. V usage is TRBV28 and J usage is TRBJ1-2, with D possibly TRBD1 on 6 matching bases. The V gene's germline CDR1 is MDHEN and CDR2 SYDVKM. The CDR3 loop spans 13 amino acids. Trimming removed 5 bases from V and 3 bases from J, with 10 bases in between.

The rearrangement links TRBV7-2 to TRBJ2-2; the D gene is possibly TRBD2 (5 bases). V was shortened by 3 bases and J by 4 bases, with 9 bases between the two germline ends. In germline, CDR1 is SGHTA, CDR2 FQGNSA. The CDR3 runs to 14 residues. In nucleotides, the CDR3 is TGTGCCAGCAGCTTGGGGAGTTCCACCGGGGAGCTGTTTTTT. Encoded protein: CASSLGSSTGELFF. The complete variable domain, with remaining parts taken from reference TRBV7-2 and TRBJ2-2, reads GAGVSQSPSNKVTEKGKDVELRCDPISGHTALYWYRQSLGQGLEFLIYFQGNSAPDKSGLPSDRFSAERTGGSVSTLTIQRTQQEDSAVYLCASSLGSSTGELFFGEGSRLTVL.

This chain links TRBV19 with TRBJ1-3, with D unclear. V dropped 0 bases and J dropped 4 bases, with 16 bases sitting between them. The CDR3 runs 17 residues. Germline assignment: CDR1 LNHDA and CDR2 SQIVND (reference sequence). For the CDR3, the DNA is TGTGCCAGTAGTATAGAATTTAGACCGCAGGCGGGAAACACCATATATTTT. It codes for CASSIEFRPQAGNTIYF.

The V gene is TRBV7-2, the J gene TRBJ1-1, with D possibly being TRBD1 (6 bases). Germline V CDR1 and CDR2: SGHTA, FQGNSA. The CDR3 covers 15 residues. The V and J ends lost 4 bases and 3 bases respectively, with 15 bases between them. The CDR3 DNA is TGTGCCAGCAGCTCTAGGGGGGGGATGTACACTGAAGCTTTCTTT. It encodes CASSSRGGMYTEAFF. Filled out from reference TRBV7-2 and TRBJ1-1, the complete variable domain reads GAGVSQSPSNKVTEKGKDVELRCDPISGHTALYWYRQSLGQGLEFLIYFQGNSAPDKSGLPSDRFSAERTGGSVSTLTIQRTQQEDSAVYLCASSSRGGMYTEAFFGQGTRLTVV.

The rearrangement links TRBV29-1 to TRBJ1-2; possible D gene TRBD1, 6 bases. This CDR3 has 14 residues. Germline lookup yields CDR1 SQVTM and CDR2 ANQGSEA. With 5 bases removed from V and 6 bases from J, the gap between germline ends came to 19 bases. The CDR3 here is CSVWGGLGGNGYTF. CDR3 DNA sequence: TGCAGCGTTTGGGGGGGCCTAGGCGGCAATGGCTACACCTTC.

The count of this clone is one. The V gene is TRBV30, the J gene TRBJ1-5; a weak D match, TRBD1 (6 bases). Trimming took 0 bases from V and 7 from J, leaving 10 bases between them. CDR3 length: 13 amino acids. The germline V gene encodes CDR1 GTSNPN and CDR2 SVGIG (reference sequence). In DNA form, the CDR3 reads TGTGCCTGGAGTGTAGGGGGGGACCAGCCCCAGCATTTT. This gives the protein CAWSVGGDQPQHF.

V and J are TRBV7-9 and TRBJ1-4; D not certain. The CDR3 extends over 14 amino acids. The germline V gene encodes CDR1 SEHNR and CDR2 FQNEAQ (reference sequence). V lost 5 bases, J lost 0 bases, and 7 bases lay in between. The CDR3 protein is CASSEFATNEKLFF. The CDR3 DNA is TGTGCCAGCAGCGAGTTTGCAACTAATGAAAAACTGTTTTTT. Variable domain in full (rest from reference TRBV7-9 and TRBJ1-4): DTGVSQNPRHKITKRGQNVTFRCDPISEHNRLYWYRQTLGQGPEFLTYFQNEAQLEKSRLLSDRFSAERPKGSFSTLEIQRTEQGDSAMYLCASSEFATNEKLFFGSGTQLSVL.

This clone was observed once. V and J are TRBV19 and TRBJ1-2, with TRBD1 matching over 8 bases. Trimming at V came to 5 bases and at J to 1 base, leaving 3 bases not matched to a gene. Germline V gene lookup returns CDR1 LNHDA and CDR2 SQIVND (reference sequence). CDR3 length equals 14 residues. The CDR3 is CASSYRGYNYGYTF. Here the CDR3 DNA reads TGTGCCAGTAGTTACAGGGGGTATAACTATGGCTACACCTTC.

The rearrangement joins TRBV2 to TRBJ1-5; TRBD1 is a possible D gene (5 bases). Germline V gene lookup returns CDR1 SNHLY and CDR2 FYNNEI. V lost 5 bases and J lost 1, with 12 bases in between. The CDR3 length is 15 residues. The CDR3 sequence is CASSKDILSNQPQHF. In DNA form, the CDR3 reads TGTGCCAGCAGTAAGGACATTCTCAGCAATCAGCCCCAGCATTTT.

In its sample, this clone was seen a few times. The chain couples TRBV9 to TRBJ1-1; weak D call: TRBD1 (5 bases). Per the germline V gene, CDR1 is SGDLS and CDR2 is YYNGEE. This CDR3 is built from 15 residues. With 0 bases removed from V and 1 base from J, the gap between germline ends came to 10 bases. CDR3 protein: CASSVGGVENTEAFF. The CDR3 DNA reads TGTGCCAGCAGCGTAGGGGGGGTTGAGAACACTGAAGCTTTCTTT.

The chain uses TRBV2 and TRBJ2-3, with D tentatively TRBD1 (6 bases). Germline V gene sequence: CDR1 SNHLY, CDR2 FYNNEI. Trimming took off 3 bases at V and 3 bases at J, with 16 bases between the two ends. The CDR3 contains 16 residues. CDR3 sequence reads: CASSETGTLLTDTQYF. DNA of the CDR3: TGTGCCAGCAGTGAGACAGGTACCCTTCTGACAGATACGCAGTATTTT.

The rearrangement links TRBV7-2 to TRBJ2-1; TRBD2 agrees at 13 bases. V gave up 3 bases and J gave up 12 bases; unmatched junction bases: 8. Germline V gene sequence: CDR1 SGHTA, CDR2 FQGNSA. The CDR3 loop spans 15 amino acids. The CDR3 sequence is CASSFGLAGDSRQFF. The CDR3, as DNA: TGTGCCAGCAGCTTTGGACTAGCGGGAGACTCTCGGCAGTTCTTC.

This clone has a single count. In DNA, the CDR3 is TGTGCCAGCAGGGCGGACAGGGTCAATGAGCAGTTCTTC. This encodes CASRADRVNEQFF. The chain is built from TRBV28 and TRBJ2-1, with TRBD1 matching 8 bases. CDR3 length equals 13 residues. Trimming cost V 6 bases and J 6 bases; bases outside gene matches: 4. Germline V gives CDR1 MDHEN, CDR2 SYDVKM.

The V and J genes are TRBV29-1 and TRBJ2-3; 12 nucleotides agree with TRBD1. The V gene end was trimmed by 3 bases and the J gene end by 4 bases; junction bases not matched to a gene: 2. CDR3 length: 14 residues. Germline V gene lookup returns CDR1 SQVTM and CDR2 ANQGSEA. CDR3 sequence: CSVDGTGGPDTQYF. In DNA, the CDR3 is TGCAGCGTTGATGGGACAGGGGGCCCAGATACGCAGTATTTT.

The V and J genes are TRBV11-3 and TRBJ2-7; D is undetermined. The CDR3 is 14 residues long. V shed 5 bases and J shed 4 bases, with 15 bases lying between them. CDR1 and CDR2 (germline): SGHNT, YENEEA. CDR3: CASSSARLEYEQYF. As DNA, the CDR3 is TGTGCCAGCAGCAGTGCTAGACTTGAGTACGAGCAGTACTTC. Using reference TRBV11-3 and TRBJ2-7 for the parts outside the CDR3, the full variable domain is EAGVVQSPRYKIIEKKQPVAFWCNPISGHNTLYWYLQNLGQGPELLIRYENEEAVDDSQLPKDRFSAERLKGVDSTLKIQPAELGDSAVYLCASSSARLEYEQYFGPGTRLTVT.

This rearrangement joins TRBV30 to TRBJ1-5; tentatively, D is TRBD1 (6 bases). V was trimmed by 1 base and J by 9 bases, leaving 13 bases between them. The CDR3 is 13 amino acids. Germline values: CDR1 GTSNPN, CDR2 SVGIG (reference sequence). The CDR3 here is CAWSEDSFSPQHF. In nucleotides, the CDR3 is TGTGCCTGGAGTGAGGACAGTTTCTCGCCCCAGCATTTT.

The sample holds one count of this clone. The chain uses TRBV5-4 and TRBJ2-5, with TRBD2 matching over 16 bases. Per germline, CDR1 SGHNT and CDR2 YYREEE (reference sequence). The CDR3 is 18 residues long. After removal of 9 bases from V and 7 bases from J, the junction contained 18 bases not matched to a gene. The CDR3 coding sequence is TGTGCCACCCAAAGGGGCCAGGGACTAGCGGGAGGGCGGGGGACCCAGTACTTC. The encoded protein is CATQRGQGLAGGRGTQYF.

This chain uses TRBV25-1 with TRBJ1-2; D remains unclear. This CDR3 has 13 amino acids. The V end lost 0 bases, the J end lost 8 bases, and 10 bases lay between the germline ends. From germline, CDR1 is MGHDK and CDR2 SYGVNS. The CDR3 is CASSEYGKRGYTF. Written as DNA, the CDR3 is TGTGCCAGCAGTGAATACGGCAAGCGAGGCTACACCTTC.

The chain is built from TRBV6-5 and TRBJ1-5; TRBD1 is a possible D gene (6 bases). The V gene lost 6 bases and the J gene lost 0 bases, with 12 bases spanning the gap. Germline CDR1 is MNHEY and CDR2 is SVGAGI. This CDR3 contains 15 residues. In DNA, the CDR3 is TGTGCCAGCAGACTGGGACACCTTAGCAATCAGCCCCAGCATTTT. Translating gives CASRLGHLSNQPQHF.

The V call is TRBV21-1, the J call TRBJ2-1; the D segment call TRBD2 is taken from the table without a DNA check. TRBV21-1 is flagged as a pseudogene. The CDR3 is 20 residues long. The chain's CDR3 is CASSKAHSRASGATYNEQFF. CDR3 nucleotides: TGTGCCAGCAGCAAAGCGCACAGTAGGGCTAGCGGGGCTACATACAATGAGCAGTTCTTC.

This clone appeared a single time. The chain joins TRBV14 to TRBJ2-5; 7 bases line up with TRBD2. V gave up 1 base and J gave up 5 bases; unmatched junction bases: 10. Germline loops: CDR1 SGHDN, CDR2 FVKESK. The CDR3 is made up of 16 amino acids. The CDR3 DNA reads TGTGCCAGCAGCCAAGGGGACTATTCGGGCCCGGAGACCCAGTACTTC. Translating it yields CASSQGDYSGPETQYF.

This clone has a single count. The chain recombines TRBV27 with TRBJ2-3; 7 nucleotides match TRBD1. The CDR3 extends over 13 amino acids. Germline V CDR1 and CDR2: MNHEY, SMNVEV (reference sequence). V was clipped by 7 bases and J by 2 bases; unmatched bases: 3. In nucleotides, the CDR3 is TGTGCCAGCACCAGGGGGACCACAGATACGCAGTATTTT. This sequence encodes CASTRGTTDTQYF.

The V gene is TRBV6-5, the J gene TRBJ1-4; D may be TRBD1 (6 bases). Germline CDR1 reads MNHEY; CDR2 reads SVGAGI. The CDR3 has 14 residues. The ends were cut back, 4 bases at V and 8 bases at J, with 14 bases in the middle. This CDR3 is CASSSYGQREKLFF. The CDR3 bases are TGTGCCAGCAGTTCCTACGGACAGAGGGAAAAACTGTTTTTT.

This clone appeared once. The V gene is TRBV6-5, the J gene TRBJ2-1; D perhaps matches TRBD2 (5 bases). Per the germline V gene, CDR1 is MNHEY and CDR2 is SVGAGI. Trimming took off 2 bases at V and 8 bases at J, with 16 bases between the two ends. The CDR3 is 15 amino acids. CDR3 sequence (DNA): TGTGCCAGCAGTTACGAGGGAAAGCGGCTAGATGAGCAGTTCTTC. Its translation is CASSYEGKRLDEQFF.

The V call is TRBV7-3, the J call TRBJ2-2; D may be TRBD2 (5 bases). V was shortened by 2 bases and J by 0 bases, with 10 bases between the two germline ends. The V gene's germline CDR1 is SGHTA and CDR2 FQGTGA. The CDR3 contains 16 residues. For the CDR3, the DNA is TGTGCCAGCAGCTTATTCGAAGCGGCGAACACCGGGGAGCTGTTTTTT. Translating gives CASSLFEAANTGELFF.

The V call is TRBV5-4, the J call TRBJ1-2; 9 bases map to TRBD1. Per germline, CDR1 SGHNT and CDR2 YYREEE (reference sequence). The length of the CDR3 is 15 residues. The J segment lost 8 bases and the V segment lost 3 bases, leaving 11 bases of the junction unmatched. CDR3 in amino acids: CASSSRQGEVWGYTF. Written as DNA, the CDR3 is TGTGCCAGCAGCTCCCGACAGGGGGAGGTTTGGGGCTACACCTTC.

This chain connects TRBV11-1 to TRBJ2-7; TRBD1 aligns across 10 bases. The CDR3 spans 16 residues. V lost 6 bases, J lost 2 bases, and 10 bases stayed unmatched. CDR1 is SGHAT, CDR2 FQDESV, per germline (reference sequence). The CDR3 sequence is CASSLRPGTGAYEQYF. The DNA for the CDR3 is TGTGCCAGCAGTCTCCGTCCCGGGACAGGGGCCTACGAGCAGTACTTC.

V and J are TRBV2 and TRBJ2-1, with D uncertain. CDR3 length equals 11 residues. Deletions cut 7 bases from V and 5 bases from J, with 6 bases between. Germline V gives CDR1 SNHLY, CDR2 FYNNEI. The CDR3 is CASTHNNEQFF. In DNA, the CDR3 is TGTGCCAGCACCCACAACAATGAGCAGTTCTTC.

This clone has only one observation. The chain joins TRBV28 to TRBJ2-7; the D gene is possibly TRBD2 (5 bases). CDR1 is MDHEN and CDR2 is SYDVKM in the germline V gene. Between the trimmed V and J ends, which lost 6 bases and 2 bases, there was a span of 14 bases. There are 14 residues in the CDR3. The CDR3 loop is CASSAPGKTYEQYF. CDR3 coding DNA: TGTGCCAGCAGCGCTCCCGGGAAGACCTACGAGCAGTACTTC.